The next 13 T cell receptor beta chains were all read from a single sample in a study of cytomegalovirus exposure and HLA in healthy donors (dated by TCRdb to 2016 to 2017). Library creation used the immunoSEQ multiplex PCR assay. The multiplex PCR relied on a mix of 60 forward primers for TCR Vbeta segments and 13 reverse primers for TCR Jbeta segments. TCRdb's version of the immuneACCESS table is confined to in-frame rearrangements and falls short of the full clone set. An unresolved V gene accounts for under half of the shortfall where checked; the remainder is of unknown origin. Within this sample are 150,000 to 200,000 clones, with about 80% of them counted one time only. The ten largest clones capture over 0.95% of the sample. Material: PBMCs. The receptors were sampled from a woman in her thirties or forties in good health and CMV-seronegative.

The chain has TRBV5-1 and TRBJ2-2; D is perhaps TRBD1 (8 bases). The germline V gene encodes CDR1 SGHRS and CDR2 YFSETQ. V was pared by 2 bases and J by 0 bases, with 14 bases between. This CDR3 comprises 17 residues. CDR3 in amino acids: CASSFPTGGANTGELFF. For the CDR3, the DNA is TGCGCCAGCAGCTTCCCTACAGGGGGGGCGAACACCGGGGAGCTGTTTTTT. The full variable domain, rest sourced from reference TRBV5-1 and TRBJ2-2, is KAGVTQTPRYLIKTRGQQVTLSCSPISGHRSVSWYQQTPGQGLQFLFEYFSETQRNKGNFPGRFSGRQFSNSRSEMNVSTLELGDSALYLCASSFPTGGANTGELFFGEGSRLTVL.

This chain uses TRBV6-1 with TRBJ2-7, with TRBD1 matching over 9 bases. Germline loops: CDR1 MNHNS, CDR2 SASEGT. The CDR3 is 15 residues long. Trimming took 6 bases from V and 4 from J; bases not matched to a gene: 10. CDR3 coding DNA: TGTGCCAGCAGAGGGACAGGGTCGGCCTCTTACGAGCAGTACTTC. It specifies CASRGTGSASYEQYF.

V gene TRBV2 combines with J gene TRBJ2-1; a possible D gene is TRBD2 (6 bases). Germline V gene data show CDR1 as SNHLY and CDR2 as FYNNEI. CDR3 length equals 12 residues. V was clipped by 7 bases and J by 10 bases, with 14 bases between them. The CDR3 sequence is CASTLKSGEQFF. DNA for the CDR3: TGTGCCAGCACCCTAAAAAGCGGGGAGCAGTTCTTC.

The chain is built from TRBV5-4 and TRBJ2-7; D might be TRBD2 (6 bases). The CDR3 covers 15 residues. The V end was cut by 0 bases, the J end by 2 bases, with 12 bases between. The germline V gene encodes CDR1 SGHNT and CDR2 YYREEE (reference sequence). CDR3 DNA sequence: TGTGCCAGCAGCTTGGCCGGGACTCCTCCCTACGAGCAGTACTTC. Translation gives CASSLAGTPPYEQYF.

This clone has only a few counts. The chain carries TRBV6-1 and TRBJ1-1; 10 nucleotides line up with TRBD1. Trimming at V came to 2 bases and at J to 1 base, leaving 7 bases not matched to a gene. The V gene's germline CDR1 is MNHNS and CDR2 SASEGT. The CDR3 is 17 residues long. The CDR3 nucleotides read TGTGCCAGCAGTGAATCAGGGACAGGGGTTTGGAACACTGAAGCTTTCTTT. This encodes CASSESGTGVWNTEAFF.

V is TRBV5-1 and J is TRBJ1-5; 7 positions match TRBD1. Losses at the gene ends were 0 bases for V and 7 bases for J; bases not matched to a gene: 4. This CDR3 is built from 14 residues. Germline V lookup: CDR1 SGHRS, CDR2 YFSETQ. The CDR3 reads CASSLEAGGQPQHF. The CDR3 DNA sequence: TGCGCCAGCAGCTTGGAGGCAGGGGGACAGCCCCAGCATTTT. Together with reference TRBV5-1 and TRBJ1-5, the CDR3 gives the full variable domain: KAGVTQTPRYLIKTRGQQVTLSCSPISGHRSVSWYQQTPGQGLQFLFEYFSETQRNKGNFPGRFSGRQFSNSRSEMNVSTLELGDSALYLCASSLEAGGQPQHFGDGTRLSIL.

This chain uses TRBV11-2 with TRBJ2-2, with 11 bases matching TRBD1. The germline V gene has CDR1 SGHAT and CDR2 FQNNGV. Losses at the gene ends were 6 bases for V and 4 bases for J; bases not matched to a gene: 4. This CDR3 has 15 residues. For the CDR3, the DNA is TGTGCCAGCAGTCGGACAGGGGGCGTCACCGGGGAGCTGTTTTTT. Protein: CASSRTGGVTGELFF.

The chain joins TRBV5-6 to TRBJ2-7; D is unresolved. The V end lost 0 bases, the J end lost 4 bases, and 8 bases lay between the germline ends. The CDR3 totals 13 residues. CDR1 and CDR2 (germline): SGHDT, YYEEEE. The CDR3 sequence: CASSLDYRYEQYF. Written as DNA, the CDR3 is TGTGCCAGCAGCTTGGACTACCGGTACGAGCAGTACTTC.

The V call is TRBV7-9, the J call TRBJ1-1, with D maybe TRBD1 (6 bases). The CDR3 runs 14 residues. The germline gives CDR1 SEHNR, CDR2 FQNEAQ (reference sequence). The ends were cut back, 5 bases at V and 5 bases at J, with 15 bases in the middle. The CDR3 protein is CASSPAGGKTEAFF. In DNA, the CDR3 is TGTGCCAGCAGCCCCGCGGGGGGCAAAACTGAAGCTTTCTTT.

The chain combines TRBV13 with TRBJ2-7; unclear D gene. CDR3 length: 12 amino acids. Per germline, CDR1 PRHDT and CDR2 FYEKMQ (reference sequence). The germline V and J ends were trimmed by 4 bases and 4 bases, with 8 bases remaining between them. CDR3 DNA sequence: TGTGCCAGCAGCTCTTCTCGGTACGAGCAGTACTTC. Translated: CASSSSRYEQYF. Looking up the rest from reference TRBV13 and TRBJ2-7 gives the full variable domain: AAGVIQSPRHLIKEKRETATLKCYPIPRHDTVYWYQQGPGQDPQFLISFYEKMQSDKGSIPDRFSAQQFSDYHSELNMSSLELGDSALYFCASSSSRYEQYFGPGTRLTVT.

This clone was observed a few times. The gene calls are TRBV7-8 and TRBJ1-3; the D gene is possibly TRBD1 (6 bases). CDR1 and CDR2 from the germline V gene are SGHVS and FQNEAQ. The CDR3 is 20 residues long. V gave up 3 bases and J gave up 1 base, with 25 bases separating them. CDR3 sequence: CASSFARGGITPKSGNTIYF. The CDR3 DNA reads TGTGCCAGCAGCTTTGCGAGGGGGGGGATAACGCCTAAGTCTGGAAACACCATATATTTT.

The chain combines TRBV9 with TRBJ1-1; D remains ambiguous. CDR3 length equals 15 residues. The germline V gene encodes CDR1 SGDLS and CDR2 YYNGEE. Trimming took off 4 bases at V and 8 bases at J, with 21 bases between the two ends. CDR3: CASSPILGKEREAFF. The CDR3 DNA is TGTGCCAGCAGCCCGATCTTGGGGAAGGAGCGGGAAGCTTTCTTT.

CDR3 protein: CASSFDRRTDTQYF. CDR3 DNA sequence: TGTGCCAGTAGCTTCGACAGGCGCACAGATACGCAGTATTTT. The genes are TRBV19 and TRBJ2-3; possible D gene TRBD1, 6 bases. CDR3 length: 14 residues. Germline V gene data show CDR1 as LNHDA and CDR2 as SQIVND (reference sequence). V dropped 6 bases and J dropped 1 base, with 11 bases sitting between them.